This is a list of T cell receptor beta chains from one sample in a study of T-cell reconstitution after alpha-beta-depleted transplantation in children. TCRdb re-analysed the PCR reads in MiXCR, keeping a single row per CDR3 protein. The table has approximately 240,000 distinct CDR3 sequences, approximately 10% seen once. The sequences come from PBMCs, collected before TCRalphabeta/CD19-depleted stem cell transplant. The receptors stem from a child under three years old with acute myeloid leukemia, due to receive a stem cell transplant. CDR3s include the opening cysteine and the closing phenylalanine or tryptophan. D genes are given only for firm matches. Only some rows state a clone size, as once, few, many or a class for expanded clones.

cdr3_aa: CASSQILGHGAAYGYTF
cdr3_nt: TGTGCCAGCAGCCAAATACTAGGACATGGGGCCGCCTATGGCTACACCTTC
clone_size: -
j_call: TRBJ1-2
v_call: TRBV3-1
d_call: -

cdr3_aa: CASSPSPRTGGGEQFF
cdr3_nt: TGTGCCAGCAGCCCCTCTCCCAGGACAGGGGGGGGTGAGCAGTTCTTC
clone_size: many
j_call: TRBJ2-1
v_call: TRBV11-2
d_call: TRBD1

cdr3_aa: CASSLGGPYGYTF
cdr3_nt: TGTGCCAGCAGTTTGGGGGGCCCCTATGGCTACACCTTC
clone_size: many
j_call: TRBJ1-2
v_call: TRBV12-3/TRBV12-4
d_call: -

cdr3_aa: CASSLDRVTEAFF
cdr3_nt: TGTGCCAGCAGCCTGGACAGGGTCACTGAAGCTTTCTTT
clone_size: many
j_call: TRBJ1-1
v_call: TRBV16
d_call: TRBD1

cdr3_aa: CASSPASNQPQHF
cdr3_nt: TGCGCCAGCAGCCCGGCTAGCAATCAGCCCCAGCATTTT
clone_size: many
j_call: TRBJ1-5
v_call: TRBV5-1
d_call: -

cdr3_aa: CASSLNGFSGNTIYF
cdr3_nt: TGTGCCAGCAGCTTAAACGGCTTCTCTGGAAACACCATATATTTT
clone_size: many
j_call: TRBJ1-3
v_call: TRBV7-2
d_call: -

cdr3_aa: CASSERSSRWGYPF
cdr3_nt: TGTGCCAGCAGTGAACGTTCGTCCCGATGGGGCTACCCCTTC
clone_size: once
j_call: TRBJ1-2
v_call: TRBV25-1
d_call: -

cdr3_aa: CSAFPPGNNQPQHF
cdr3_nt: TGCAGTGCTTTTCCCCCGGGAAACAATCAGCCCCAGCATTTT
clone_size: many
j_call: TRBJ1-5
v_call: TRBV20-1
d_call: -

cdr3_aa: CSARGRSYNEQFF
cdr3_nt: TGCAGTGCTAGGGGGCGGTCCTACAATGAGCAGTTCTTC
clone_size: many
j_call: TRBJ2-1
v_call: TRBV20-1
d_call: -

cdr3_aa: CASSPSVLGSEAFF
cdr3_nt: TGTGCCAGCAGCCCGTCGGTTCTGGGGAGTGAAGCTTTCTTT
clone_size: many
j_call: TRBJ1-1
v_call: TRBV7-3
d_call: -

cdr3_aa: CASSFQNPYEQYF
cdr3_nt: TGTGCCAGCAGTTTCCAGAACCCCTACGAGCAGTACTTC
clone_size: few
j_call: TRBJ2-7
v_call: TRBV7-2
d_call: -

cdr3_aa: CSASIRVGEKLFF
cdr3_nt: TGCAGTGCTAGTATCAGGGTAGGCGAAAAACTGTTTTTT
clone_size: many
j_call: TRBJ1-4
v_call: TRBV20-1
d_call: -

cdr3_aa: CASSVSGQGNQPQHF
cdr3_nt: TGTGCCAGCAGTGTATCCGGACAGGGTAATCAGCCCCAGCATTTT
clone_size: many
j_call: TRBJ1-5
v_call: TRBV2
d_call: TRBD1